This T cell receptor (beta chain) was recovered during a study of blood T cell repertoires in COVID-19. Overall study: Acute and convalescent COVID-19 samples came from the United States, Italy and Spain. Nucleic acid was either cDNA or gDNA, and it came from T cells, B-cell-depleted T cells, or PBMCs.

Authors' data handling: By means of reference gene primer amplification, nucleated cell counts were estimated. Assay: immunoSEQ multiplex PCR; the TCRdb copy retains only in-frame clones and omits some. V, J and clone size are those of that table, while D and trimming were read from the DNA. The sample carries roughly 410,000 clones, around 87% recorded once. The V end lost 2 bases, the J end lost 3 bases, and 12 bases lay between the germline ends. The CDR3 extends over 15 amino acids. Germline CDR1 reads SNHLY; CDR2 reads FYNNEI. Seattle patient enrollment occurred during active infection, with longitudinal follow-up thereafter.

This clonotype originated in a woman aged 55-70 years with COVID-19, enrolled during active disease. J is TRBJ2-3 and V is TRBV2, with a weak D call TRBD2 (6 bases). The specimen sequenced was peripheral blood. The CDR3 nucleotides read TGTGCCAGCAGTGAATTGCGGGGTAGGACAGATACGCAGTATTTT. It translates to CASSELRGRTDTQYF.